This entry lists 28 T cell receptor beta chains sequenced from one sample in a study of T cell responses to AZD1222 COVID-19 vaccine. Clones were sequenced by immunoSEQ multiplex PCR, and TCRdb holds only the in-frame ones, with some missing. The sample contains 35,000 to 50,000 clones, about four fifths of which appear only once. Sequenced here: peripheral blood, sampled 28 days after the second dose of the MenACWY control vaccine. These receptor sequences come from an adult who received the MenACWY meningococcal vaccine as a control.

J is TRBJ2-2 and V is TRBV6-5, with TRBD1 identical over 10 bases. Per germline, CDR1 MNHEY and CDR2 SVGAGI. This CDR3 spans 13 amino acids. Trimming at V came to 6 bases and at J to 6 bases, leaving 1 base not matched to a gene. CDR3 in amino acids: CASRGQGSGELFF. The CDR3 nucleotides read TGTGCCAGCAGGGGACAGGGGTCCGGGGAGCTGTTTTTT.

This chain links TRBV5-1 with TRBJ1-1; D not resolved. Germline CDR1 SGHRS, CDR2 YFSETQ. Trimming removed 2 bases from V and 1 base from J, with 12 bases in between. The CDR3 loop spans 15 amino acids. The CDR3 is CASSFLLQANTEAFF. DNA for the CDR3: TGCGCCAGCAGCTTTTTACTCCAGGCGAACACTGAAGCTTTCTTT.

This clone was seen once. The chain is built from TRBV30 and TRBJ2-5; 10 bases are shared with TRBD2. With V trimmed by 4 bases and J by 4 bases, 0 bases remained unmatched. Germline V gives CDR1 GTSNPN, CDR2 SVGIG (reference sequence). The CDR3 sequence is 12 residues long. CDR3 region: CAWTSGGETQYF. In DNA, the CDR3 is TGTGCCTGGACTAGCGGGGGAGAGACCCAGTACTTC.

The genes are TRBV30 and TRBJ1-2; 9 nucleotides align to TRBD1. J was trimmed by 4 bases and V by 6 bases; bases with no gene match: 12. Germline V gene lookup returns CDR1 GTSNPN and CDR2 SVGIG (reference sequence). This CDR3 contains 15 residues. The CDR3 sequence: CACAGQGGWGYGYTF. The CDR3 DNA is TGTGCCTGTGCGGGACAGGGCGGTTGGGGCTATGGCTACACCTTC.

As to this clone: Relative to the germline gene, one junction end is altered; a read error may explain this. This chain uses TRBV20-1 with TRBJ1-2; no reliable D call. Germline CDR1 is DFQATT and CDR2 is SNEGSKA (reference sequence). The CDR3 spans 8 residues. CDR3 amino acids: CSASKGLF. CDR3 nucleotide sequence: TGCAGTGCTAGTAAGGGCCTTTTC.

This clone turned up a few times. The chain combines TRBV30 with TRBJ1-1, with D maybe TRBD1 (5 bases). CDR3 length: 13 amino acids. The V gene's germline CDR1 is GTSNPN and CDR2 SVGIG (reference sequence). V was cut by 3 bases and J by 2 bases, with 10 bases left in between. CDR3 sequence: CAWSPQVNTEAFF. In nucleotides, the CDR3 is TGTGCCTGGAGCCCACAGGTAAACACTGAAGCTTTCTTT.

For the CDR3, the DNA is TGTGCCTGGAGCCCCTCAGCTTTCTTT. Translating it yields CAWSPSAFF. V gene TRBV30 combines with J gene TRBJ1-1; D unresolved. Trimming cost V 3 bases and J 10 bases, with 6 bases left between them. In germline, CDR1 is GTSNPN, CDR2 SVGIG (reference sequence). This CDR3 contains 9 residues. Using reference TRBV30 and TRBJ1-1 for the parts outside the CDR3, the full variable domain is SQTIHQWPATLVQPVGSPLSLECTVEGTSNPNLYWYRQAAGRGLQLLFYSVGIGQISSEVPQNLSASRPQDRQFILSSKKLLLSDSGFYLCAWSPSAFFGQGTRLTVV.

The chain carries TRBV6-5 and TRBJ1-1; D might be TRBD1 (6 bases). With 6 bases removed from V and 10 bases from J, the gap between germline ends came to 18 bases. Germline V gives CDR1 MNHEY, CDR2 SVGAGI. This CDR3 is 13 amino acids long. The CDR3 reads CASSTRGAGSAFF. As DNA, the CDR3 is TGTGCCAGCAGCACGAGGGGGGCGGGCTCAGCTTTCTTT.

This clone was picked up a small number of times. The CDR3 region has the DNA TGTGCCAGCAGCCTTGACAGGGGGTCGACAGATACGCAGTATTTT. This encodes CASSLDRGSTDTQYF. The rearrangement joins TRBV5-4 to TRBJ2-3; 9 positions agree with TRBD1. Germline CDR1 reads SGHNT; CDR2 reads YYREEE (reference sequence). This CDR3 spans 15 amino acids. Trimming at V came to 4 bases and at J to 3 bases, leaving 6 bases not matched to a gene.

The chain has TRBV29-1 and TRBJ1-1; no clear D. The germline V gene has CDR1 SQVTM and CDR2 ANQGSEA. With 1 base removed from V and 10 bases from J, the gap between germline ends came to 13 bases. This CDR3 spans 12 amino acids. Here the CDR3 reads CSVEGERRGAFF. The CDR3 DNA reads TGCAGCGTTGAAGGTGAGCGGAGAGGAGCTTTCTTT.

CDR3 bases: TGTGCCAGCAAGGGGGGACAGAACACTGAAGCTTTCTTT. Protein: CASKGGQNTEAFF. The chain is built from TRBV2 and TRBJ1-1; D is possibly TRBD1 (6 bases). This CDR3 is 13 amino acids long. Germline values: CDR1 SNHLY, CDR2 FYNNEI. V was cut by 7 bases and J by 1 base, with 10 bases left in between.

The chain employs TRBV5-8 and TRBJ1-1, with 10 bases that match TRBD1. The CDR3 totals 15 residues. Trimming removed 4 bases from V and 5 bases from J; junction bases left unmatched: 8. Per germline, CDR1 SGHTS and CDR2 YDEGEE. The CDR3 loop reads CASSLDRGGNTEAFF. Written as DNA, the CDR3 is TGTGCCAGCAGCCTGGACAGGGGGGGAAATACTGAAGCTTTCTTT. The whole variable domain, remainder taken from reference TRBV5-8 and TRBJ1-1, is EAGVTQSPTHLIKTRGQQATLRCSPISGHTSVYWYQQALGLGLQFLLWYDEGEERNRGNFPPRFSGRQFPNYSSELNVNALELEDSALYLCASSLDRGGNTEAFFGQGTRLTVV.

This clone was seen a few times. The rearrangement uses TRBV3-1 (or the pseudogene TRBV3-2) and TRBJ2-4, with D possibly called TRBD1 or TRBD2 (5 bases each). The CDR3 sequence is 16 residues long. Trimming removed 3 bases at V and 1 base at J, with 13 bases between. Per germline, CDR1 LGHDT and CDR2 YNNKEL (reference sequence). The CDR3 is CASSHPGAKAKNIQYF. The CDR3 DNA reads TGTGCCAGCAGCCATCCCGGGGCTAAGGCCAAAAACATTCAGTACTTC.

The rearrangement uses TRBV10-1 and TRBJ2-2; D uncertain. V dropped 2 bases and J dropped 4 bases, with 20 bases sitting between them. CDR1 and CDR2 from the germline V gene are WNHNN and SYGVQD (reference sequence). There are 18 residues in the CDR3. CDR3 protein: CASSERLTSYGPTGELFF. CDR3 DNA sequence: TGCGCCAGCAGTGAGAGATTGACATCGTATGGCCCCACCGGGGAGCTGTTTTTT.

The rearrangement joins TRBV7-2 to TRBJ1-2; a possible D gene is TRBD1 (6 bases). The germline V gene encodes CDR1 SGHTA and CDR2 FQGNSA. V was cut by 7 bases and J by 9 bases, with 18 bases left in between. The CDR3 has 13 amino acids. The CDR3 protein is CASTLGQLVSYTF. CDR3 DNA: TGTGCCAGCACACTCGGACAGCTCGTGAGCTACACCTTC.

The J gene is TRBJ1-4, the V gene TRBV9; TRBD1 matches 7 bases. The V gene end was trimmed by 3 bases and the J gene end by 4 bases; junction bases not matched to a gene: 6. Germline CDR1 SGDLS, CDR2 YYNGEE. The CDR3 covers 15 residues. The CDR3 is CASSATGTDNEKLFF. Written as DNA, the CDR3 is TGTGCCAGCAGCGCCACCGGGACAGATAATGAAAAACTGTTTTTT.

The chain is built from TRBV28 and TRBJ2-3; the D gene is possibly TRBD1 (6 bases). Per germline, CDR1 MDHEN and CDR2 SYDVKM. The V end lost 6 bases, the J end lost 1 base, and 20 bases lay between the germline ends. The CDR3 runs to 17 residues. CDR3 sequence reads: CASSPQGRGLGTDTQYF. CDR3 DNA sequence: TGTGCCAGCAGCCCACAGGGTAGAGGCCTTGGCACAGATACGCAGTATTTT.

This clone is termed medium-sized (0.01 to 0.1%). This sample includes further DNA sequences coding for the same CDR3. The chain employs TRBV25-1 and TRBJ2-3; D may be TRBD1 or TRBD2 (7 bases each). V was cut by 2 bases and J by 2 bases, with 17 bases left in between. This CDR3 spans 17 amino acids. In germline, CDR1 is MGHDK, CDR2 SYGVNS. Here the CDR3 reads CASSEPYRGGTTDTQYF. CDR3 nucleotide sequence: TGTGCCAGCAGTGAACCCTACAGGGGAGGGACCACAGATACGCAGTATTTT.

V gene TRBV7-9 combines with J gene TRBJ1-6; no clear D gene. This CDR3 contains 14 residues. V lost 1 base to trimming and J lost 7 bases, with 8 bases between them. Germline lookup yields CDR1 SEHNR and CDR2 FQNEAQ (reference sequence). The DNA for the CDR3 is TGTGCCAGCAGCTTAGGGTTCGTGAATTCACCCCTCCACTTT. Its protein product is CASSLGFVNSPLHF.

This clone was found a few times. This chain links TRBV28 with TRBJ2-7, with 7 bases lining up with TRBD1. This CDR3 is built from 15 residues. The germline gives CDR1 MDHEN, CDR2 SYDVKM. V dropped 4 bases and J dropped 4; count of bases not matched to a gene: 10. The CDR3 sequence: CASSSPGTAIYEQYF. CDR3 DNA sequence: TGTGCCAGCAGTTCCCCCGGGACAGCCATTTACGAGCAGTACTTC.

The chain links TRBV6-5 to TRBJ2-2; weak D call: TRBD1 (6 bases). Trimming left V 7 bases short and J 5 bases short, with 11 bases between. The CDR3 has 13 amino acids. From germline, CDR1 is MNHEY and CDR2 SVGAGI. CDR3 DNA sequence: TGTGCCAGCACTCCGGACAGAACCGGGGAGCTGTTTTTT. It translates to CASTPDRTGELFF.

The rearrangement links TRBV2 to TRBJ1-1; 7 bases map to TRBD1. Germline loops: CDR1 SNHLY, CDR2 FYNNEI. V gave up 3 bases and J gave up 5 bases; unmatched junction bases: 3. This CDR3 comprises 13 residues. CDR3 nucleotides: TGTGCCAGCAGTGACAGGGGGTCAACTGAAGCTTTCTTT. This translates into CASSDRGSTEAFF.

This chain connects TRBV18 to TRBJ2-3; 16 bases align to TRBD2. Germline V lookup: CDR1 KGHSH, CDR2 LQKENI. V lost 0 bases to trimming and J lost 6 bases; unmatched junction nucleotides: 3. The CDR3 is made up of 17 amino acids. Here the CDR3 DNA reads TGTGCCAGCTCACCACCGGGACTAGCGGGGGGGCCGGATACGCAGTATTTT. Protein sequence: CASSPPGLAGGPDTQYF.

V is TRBV5-1 and J is TRBJ2-3; either TRBD1 or TRBD2 may fit D (5 bases each). Trimming pared 0 bases from V and 6 bases from J, leaving 11 bases between. Germline assignment: CDR1 SGHRS and CDR2 YFSETQ. This CDR3 is built from 14 residues. DNA for the CDR3: TGCGCCAGCAGCTTGGGGGGGTTCCCGGATACGCAGTATTTT. This encodes CASSLGGFPDTQYF.

The chain couples TRBV2 to TRBJ2-1; D is ambiguous. V lost 2 bases to trimming and J lost 3 bases, with 5 bases between them. This CDR3 region has 13 residues. CDR1 is SNHLY and CDR2 is FYNNEI in the germline V gene. CDR3 region: CASSERDYNEQFF. CDR3 sequence (DNA): TGTGCCAGCAGTGAAAGGGACTACAATGAGCAGTTCTTC.

This chain connects TRBV5-1 to TRBJ1-2, with 9 bases aligning to TRBD1. The CDR3 extends over 14 amino acids. Per the germline V gene, CDR1 is SGHRS and CDR2 is YFSETQ. V trimming: 3 bases; J trimming: 8 bases; junction bases outside the gene matches: 8. The CDR3, as DNA: TGCGCCAGCAGCTCGGCACAGGGGGCTGGCGGCTACACCTTC. It translates to CASSSAQGAGGYTF.

CDR3 sequence reads: CASSPESGIGEPQHF. CDR3 DNA: TGTGCCAGCAGCCCCGAGTCCGGGATAGGTGAGCCCCAGCATTTT. The chain recombines TRBV3-1 (or the pseudogene TRBV3-2) with TRBJ1-5; D call uncertain. V was pared by 4 bases and J by 8 bases, with 18 bases between. The CDR3 has 15 residues. CDR1 is LGHDT and CDR2 is YNNKEL in the germline V gene (reference sequence).

A single count supports this clone. V gene TRBV6-5 combines with J gene TRBJ2-1; D assignment may be TRBD1 or TRBD2 (5 bases each). Germline-derived CDR1 and CDR2 are MNHEY and SVGAGI. V was trimmed by 6 bases and J by 4 bases, leaving 7 bases between them. CDR3 length equals 12 residues. The CDR3: CASRGVYNEQFF. In nucleotides, the CDR3 is TGTGCCAGCAGGGGGGTATACAATGAGCAGTTCTTC.